Listed below are T cell receptor beta chains from one sample, sequenced in a study of vaccination effects on CD4 cells after COVID-19. Antigens for these TCRs are unknown. Data came from immunoSEQ multiplex PCR; TCRdb stores just in-frame clones and leaves some out. Of 31,000 or so clones in the sample, about 73% were seen once. Here the sequenced sample was CD4+ T cells from PBMCs cultured without peptide, taken before COVID-19 vaccination. The receptors stem from a human donor who received a COVID-19 vaccine. CDR3s include the opening cysteine and the closing phenylalanine or tryptophan. D genes are given only for firm matches. The listing skips clone size in some rows; elsewhere it reads once, few, many or a size class.

14	TRBV5-4	.	TRBJ2-7	TRBD2	TGTGCCAGCAGCTTGGGTAGCGGACTAGGCGAGCAGTACTTC	CASSLGSGLGEQYF
15	TRBV7-2	.	TRBJ2-1	.	TGTGCCAGCAGCTTACAGGGGCCTTCCTACAATGAGCAGTTCTTC	CASSLQGPSYNEQFF
15	TRBV7-2	.	TRBJ2-7	TRBD1	TGTGCCAGCAGCTCAGCCCCCGGACAGGGAAATGAGCAGTACTTC	CASSSAPGQGNEQYF
22	TRBV27	.	TRBJ2-2	TRBD2	TGTGCCAGCAGTTTACTCACCTTCGGGAGGGCGGAGCAGTTGATGAACACCGGGGAGCTGTTTTTT	CASSLLTFGRAEQLMNTGELFF
15	TRBV6-4	.	TRBJ2-3	TRBD2	TGTGCCAGCAGGGAGGGACTAGCAGGTTCGGATACGCAGTATTTT	CASREGLAGSDTQYF
12	TRBV14	.	TRBJ2-7	.	TGTGCCAGCAGCCAAGGCGGAGTAAAGCAGTACTTC	CASSQGGVKQYF
11	TRBV2	once	TRBJ2-1	.	TGTGCCTGGCAGGTAGACAATGAGCAGTTCTTC	CAWQVDNEQFF
14	TRBV6-4	.	TRBJ2-3	.	TGTGCCAGCGCCGCTGGGGGATCCACAGATACGCAGTATTTT	CASAAGGSTDTQYF
14	TRBV5-1	few	TRBJ2-2	.	TGCGCCAGCAGCGTAGTCGGTACTACCGGGGAGCTGTTTTTT	CASSVVGTTGELFF
16	TRBV4-2	few	TRBJ1-5	.	TGTGCCAGCAGCCCCCAAGGAGGGGGTAGCAATCAGCCCCAGCATTTT	CASSPQGGGSNQPQHF
15	TRBV13	.	TRBJ2-5	.	TGTGCCAGCAGCTCAGGGACTGTGGGGCAAGAGACCCAGTACTTC	CASSSGTVGQETQYF
13	TRBV6-2/TRBV6-3	.	TRBJ2-1	.	TGTGCCAGCAGTTACGATGCCTACAATGAGCAGTTCTTC	CASSYDAYNEQFF
15	TRBV3-1/TRBV3-2	few	TRBJ1-3	.	TGTGCCAGCAGCCAAGATCGGCTCTCTGGAAACACCATATATTTT	CASSQDRLSGNTIYF
15	TRBV19	.	TRBJ1-3	.	TGTGCCAGTACCTCGACTGGGAGCTCTGGAAACACCATATATTTT	CASTSTGSSGNTIYF
12	TRBV12-3/TRBV12-4	few	TRBJ1-2	.	TGTGCCAGCACCTTACAGGAGATCGGCTACACCTTC	CASTLQEIGYTF
16	TRBV3-1/TRBV3-2	few	TRBJ1-1	.	TGTGCCAGCAGCCAAGACAGGTACCCTGGGTACACTGAAGCTTTCTTT	CASSQDRYPGYTEAFF
15	TRBV7-2	.	TRBJ1-1	TRBD1	TGTGCCAGCAGGGGACAGGCTTATGGGCCCACTGAAGCTTTCTTT	CASRGQAYGPTEAFF
13	TRBV5-5	.	TRBJ2-1	.	TGTGCCAGCAGCTTCTTGGTGCAAAATGAGCAGTTCTTC	CASSFLVQNEQFF
20	TRBV30	.	TRBJ2-5	TRBD2	TGTGCCTGGAGTGTACTCGGATTGTCTAGCGGGGGGGGACTCCAAGAGACCCAGTACTTC	CAWSVLGLSSGGGLQETQYF
13	TRBV28	.	TRBJ2-2	.	TGTGCCAGCAAACAGGGGAACACCGGGGAGCTGTTTTTT	CASKQGNTGELFF
15	TRBV21-1	.	TRBJ2-1	.	TGTGCCAGCAGTTCGTCCGGGACTATGGACAATGAGCAGTTCTTC	CASSSSGTMDNEQFF
14	TRBV5-1	few	TRBJ1-3	.	TGCGCCAGCAGCTCGGGTGACTCTGGAAACACCATATATTTT	CASSSGDSGNTIYF
13	TRBV18	.	TRBJ2-5	.	TGTGCCAGCTCACCTAGGATAGCGGAGACCCAGTACTTC	CASSPRIAETQYF
17	TRBV5-1	.	TRBJ2-2	.	TGCGCCAGCAGCTTGGGGGTCTGGACGGAAAACACCGGGGAGCTGTTTTTT	CASSLGVWTENTGELFF
15	TRBV5-6	.	TRBJ1-4	.	TGTGCCAGCACCGCTCCGTCGACGGAGGGAGAAAAACTGTTTTTT	CASTAPSTEGEKLFF
16	TRBV18	.	TRBJ1-3	TRBD1	TGTGCCAGCTCGGTCGGACAGGGAGGCTCTGGAAACACCATATATTTT	CASSVGQGGSGNTIYF
16	TRBV11-2	.	TRBJ2-7	.	TGTGCCAGCAGCTTGGCAGGCCCCTTGATCTCCTACGAGCAGTACTTC	CASSLAGPLISYEQYF
14	TRBV5-1	once	TRBJ2-5	.	TGCGCCAGCAGCTTCGTGTGGAGCGGGGAGACCCAGTACTTC	CASSFVWSGETQYF
16	TRBV7-2	.	TRBJ2-7	TRBD1	TGTGCCAGCAGCTCCTCCGGGACAGGGGTCATGAACGAGCAGTACTTC	CASSSSGTGVMNEQYF
11	TRBV5-6	once	TRBJ2-7	.	TGTGCCAGCAGCTACCGGACAAAGCAGTACTTC	CASSYRTKQYF
13	TRBV27	.	TRBJ1-1	TRBD1	TGTGCCAGCAGTCTCAGGGGGCCCACTGAAGCTTTCTTT	CASSLRGPTEAFF
14	TRBV21-1	.	TRBJ1-4	.	TGTGCCAGCAGTTTAGGACGGCCCCATGAAAAACTGTTTTTT	CASSLGRPHEKLFF
15	TRBV11-2	.	TRBJ2-3	TRBD1	TGTGCCAGCAGGATGACAGGGAGTAGCACAGATACGCAGTATTTT	CASRMTGSSTDTQYF
15	TRBV6-5	few	TRBJ1-1	.	TGTGCCAGCAGTTCTCCAGCCACGGCGAACACTGAAGCTTTCTTT	CASSSPATANTEAFF
14	TRBV29-1	.	TRBJ2-7	TRBD2	TGCAGCGTTTATTCCGGGACTAGCACCTACGAGCAGTACTTC	CSVYSGTSTYEQYF